The clone carrying this TCR beta chain was observed a handful of times. Trimming left V 8 bases short and J 2 bases short, with 13 bases between. CDR3 length: 14 amino acids. Germline CDR1 is MNHEY and CDR2 is SMNVEV (reference sequence). The data originate from a study of blood T cell repertoires in COVID-19. At the level of the study: Material from acute and convalescent COVID-19 was sourced from the United States, Italy and Spain. Sources were T cells, B-cell-depleted T cells, or PBMCs; the material itself was cDNA or gDNA.

Original processing methods: For nucleated cells, counts were estimated from reference gene primer amplification. Assay used: immunoSEQ multiplex PCR; TCRdb lists only in-frame clones, some missing. The V and J calls and the clone size are those of that table, but D and trimming were determined from the DNA. The data contain 120,000 to 150,000 clones, more than 70% of them singletons. The sequenced sample consisted of peripheral blood. This TCR derives from a human donor in a cohort sampled during active COVID-19. This chain connects TRBV27 to TRBJ2-1; tentatively, D is TRBD2 (5 bases). Written as DNA, the CDR3 is TGTGCCAGCCAAATCGGGAACACCTACAATGAGCAGTTCTTC. Its translation is CASQIGNTYNEQFF.